This T cell receptor (beta chain) was captured in a study of shared clonotypes between healthy human individuals. Study-wide findings and caveats: Of the naive CD4 clonotypes, about 5.4% were shared across a few donors.

The length of the CDR3 is 14 residues. CDR1 is SEHNR, CDR2 FQNEAQ, per germline (reference sequence). V shed 0 bases and J shed 2 bases, with 5 bases lying between them. For this clone: The antigen is undetermined. At the DNA level, this CDR3 is encoded by other sequences in the same sample as well.

Assay runs were performed at deep level. Authors' processing steps: ImmunoSEQ output lacked quality scores and full-length reads, limiting matched filtering. TCRdb's copy holds only in-frame clones and misses some; the assay was immunoSEQ multiplex PCR. Clonal size and the V and J genes are those of that table, whereas D and trimming came from the DNA. The sample shows about 380,000 clones, about 96% of them seen only once. This receptor was taken from a man between 25 and 39 years old in good health. V is TRBV7-9 and J is TRBJ2-1, with D possibly being TRBD2 (5 bases). Sequences were obtained from memory CD8+ T cells sorted from blood. As to subset: CD45RO+ cells pooled with CCR7-negative TemRA cells. Here the CDR3 DNA reads TGTGCCAGCAGCTTAGCGGGAGCCTACAATGAGCAGTTCTTC. Its translation is CASSLAGAYNEQFF.